This T cell receptor beta chain came from a study of radiotherapy plus CTLA-4 blockade in lung cancer. The overall study: With approximately 33% of patients having disease control, objective responses were seen in about 18%. Study-wide points: Expansion in blood of tumor-derived TCR clones was seen after radiotherapy plus ipilimumab. Early blood T cell clone dynamics reportedly forecast response best, with interferon-beta.

Lung cancer patients with chemo-refractory metastatic non-small-cell disease were given focal radiation plus CTLA-4 blockade with ipilimumab. V dropped 5 bases and J dropped 1; count of bases not matched to a gene: 9. Germline lookup yields CDR1 MNHEY and CDR2 SMNVEV (reference sequence). The CDR3 has 16 amino acids. A word on this clone: The antigen is unknown.

This table comes from immunoSEQ multiplex PCR, and its TCRdb copy is limited to in-frame clones, with some not included. The sample shows over 40,000 clones, roughly four fifths of them seen only once. The rearrangement uses TRBV27 and TRBJ2-7; 9 bases fit TRBD2. The sequences come from peripheral blood, collected from a patient treated with radiotherapy plus ipilimumab. The sequence was obtained from a human donor with non-small cell lung cancer who had stable disease on radiotherapy plus ipilimumab. This CDR3 is CASSPIAGEVSYEQYF. The CDR3 nucleotides read TGTGCCAGCAGTCCCATAGCGGGAGAAGTTTCCTACGAGCAGTACTTC.